Sequencing of this T cell receptor (beta chain) was carried out in a study of blood T cell repertoires in COVID-19. About the research overall: The United States, Italy and Spain supplied acute and convalescent COVID-19 samples. Nucleic acid was either cDNA or gDNA, and it came from T cells, B-cell-depleted T cells, or PBMCs.

This clone turned up a few times. In the authors' methods: Researchers report that nucleated cell counts were estimated from reference gene primer amplification. Assay used: immunoSEQ multiplex PCR; TCRdb lists only in-frame clones, some missing. V and J calls and clone size are given by that table; D and trimming were obtained from the DNA. In the table there are 150,000 or so clones, approximately 80% of which are singletons. Germline trimming cut 6 bases from V and 4 bases from J; bases unmatched to any gene: 5. The CDR3 totals 15 residues. Germline V gene data show CDR1 as SNHLY and CDR2 as FYNNEI.

This chain connects TRBV2 to TRBJ2-2; 10 nucleotides align to TRBD2. This receptor was identified in a woman aged 55-70 years with acute or convalescent COVID-19. Material for sequencing was peripheral blood. This chain's CDR3 is CASSLAGVLTGELFF. The CDR3, as DNA: TGTGCCAGCAGCCTAGCGGGGGTTCTCACCGGGGAGCTGTTTTTT. The variable domain in full, with the rest retrieved from reference TRBV2 and TRBJ2-2, is EPEVTQTPSHQVTQMGQEVILRCVPISNHLYFYWYRQILGQKVEFLVSFYNNEISEKSEIFDDQFSVERPDGSNFTLKIRSTKLEDSAMYFCASSLAGVLTGELFFGEGSRLTVL.